What follows describes a single T cell receptor (beta chain). What it binds is unknown. The data were obtained in a study of T cell repertoires in cytomegalovirus infection. Study-wide background: Carrying CMV and the relevant HLA type showed in public TCR beta signatures.

Study-wide points: HLA-C-restricted CMV-specific TCR beta clonotypes were dominant in the ex vivo response. Summed public TCR beta family frequency identified CMV carriers bearing the relevant HLA.

TCRdb called the reads again in MiXCR, with one record for every CDR3 protein. The sample holds some 440,000 distinct CDR3 sequences, 31% seen once. V gave up 6 bases and J gave up 6 bases; unmatched junction bases: 5. This CDR3 contains 15 residues. The sample taken for sequencing was PBMCs. The V call is TRBV12-3 or TRBV12-4, the J call TRBJ1-6, with 10 bases fitting TRBD1. This TCR derives from a human donor in good health (CMV status not recorded). Some clones in this sample may be carry-over from other donors' samples. The CDR3 DNA follows: TGTGCCAGCAGCCGGGACAGGGGCACTAATTCACCCCTCCACTTT. Residues: CASSRDRGTNSPLHF.